This T cell receptor beta chain comes out of a study of blood T cell repertoires in COVID-19. On the study more broadly: The United States, Italy and Spain were the sources of the acute and convalescent COVID-19 samples. Sources were T cells, B-cell-depleted T cells, or PBMCs; the material itself was cDNA or gDNA.

This CDR3 contains 14 residues. In germline, CDR1 is SGHAT, CDR2 FQNNGV. V gave up 1 base and J gave up 7 bases, with 8 bases separating them. Per the original methods: How many nucleated cells were present was estimated from reference gene primer amplification. Sequenced by immunoSEQ multiplex PCR; TCRdb stores in-frame clones only, minus some. V and J calls plus clone size are reproduced from that table; the DNA served to infer D and trimming. The table has about 250,000 clones, roughly 84% seen once. The V call is TRBV11-2, the J call TRBJ1-6; possibly TRBD1 for D (6 bases). The specimen was peripheral blood. This TCR was sampled from a woman between 35 and 50 years old who had recovered from COVID-19. This CDR3 reads CASSLGQENSPLHF. In DNA form, the CDR3 reads TGTGCCAGCAGCTTAGGACAGGAGAATTCACCCCTCCACTTT.